The 2 T cell receptor beta chains below were found in one sample sequenced in a study of OX40 agonist ivuxolimab in advanced cancers. The table came from immunoSEQ multiplex PCR; TCRdb's copy has only in-frame clones and leaves some out. The profile shows some 94,000 clones, roughly 90% of them singletons. The specimen was CD4+ or CD8+ T cells sorted from blood, collected in a trial of the OX40 agonist ivuxolimab. The receptors come from an adult with an advanced solid tumor such as melanoma, head and neck, liver or kidney cancer.

The rearrangement uses TRBV5-1 and TRBJ1-3; D ambiguous. V dropped 3 bases and J dropped 2 bases, with 6 bases sitting between them. Germline CDR1 is SGHRS and CDR2 is YFSETQ. The CDR3 runs 13 residues. The DNA of the CDR3 is TGCGCCAGCAGCTCCCTACCTGGAAACACCATATATTTT. Protein sequence: CASSSLPGNTIYF.

Worth noting for this clone: Relative to the germline gene, one junction end is altered; a read error may explain this. The chain uses TRBV30 and TRBJ1-1; no reliable D call. The CDR3 runs 13 residues. Germline lookup yields CDR1 GTSNPN and CDR2 SVGIG (reference sequence). The CDR3 DNA sequence: TGTGCCTGGAGTGTCGATGGGAACGCTGAAGCTTTCTTT. Its translation is CAWSVDGNAEAFF.